This T cell receptor beta chain derives from a study of blood T cell repertoires in COVID-19. The overall study: Donors in the United States, Italy and Spain gave samples during acute or convalescent COVID-19. Sources were T cells, B-cell-depleted T cells, or PBMCs; the material itself was cDNA or gDNA.

Study processing details: Estimation of nucleated cell counts relied on the amplification of reference gene primers. Method: immunoSEQ multiplex PCR; TCRdb's copy keeps in-frame clones and lacks some. The V and J calls and the clone size are those of that table, but D and trimming were determined from the DNA. The data hold under 300,000 clones, with roughly 83% observed a single time. Germline values: CDR1 SGHVS, CDR2 FQNEAQ. V shed 7 bases and J shed 7 bases, with 16 bases lying between them. The CDR3 is 13 amino acids. The clonotype was recovered from a man in his 60s who had recovered from COVID-19. The V and J genes are TRBV7-8 and TRBJ2-5; D remains unclear. The sample taken for sequencing was peripheral blood. The CDR3 is CASTKTSRGTQYF. In DNA form, the CDR3 reads TGTGCCAGCACAAAAACATCTCGAGGGACCCAGTACTTC.